This is a list of T cell receptor beta chains from one sample in a study of OX40 agonist ivuxolimab in advanced cancers. The table came from immunoSEQ multiplex PCR; TCRdb's copy has only in-frame clones and leaves some out. The table lists 31,000 or so clones, 81% of them singletons. Sequencing was performed on CD4+ or CD8+ T cells sorted from blood, taken in a trial of the OX40 agonist ivuxolimab. The source is an adult with an advanced solid tumor such as melanoma, head and neck, liver or kidney cancer. Both conserved end residues are part of each CDR3. The D gene is left open where the match is weak. Rows may omit the clone size; those that give it use once, few, many or a size class.

>few|TRBJ2-7|.|TRBV5-5
TGTGCCAGCAGCTTAAGCCGGTCCTCCTACGAGCAGTACTTC
CASSLSRSSYEQYF
>once|TRBJ2-2|.|TRBV5-1
TGCGCCAGCAGCCCTGCAAGAGGGATGACCGGGGAGCTGTTTTTT
CASSPARGMTGELFF
>.|TRBJ1-1|.|TRBV11-3
TGTGCCAGCAGCCGGAGGACTGGCACTGAAGCTTTCTTT
CASSRRTGTEAFF
>.|TRBJ2-1|.|TRBV11-2
TGTGCCAGCAGCTTATCGCTCGGGACCCAGGGGACATCCAATGAGCAGTTCTTC
CASSLSLGTQGTSNEQFF
>.|TRBJ2-2|.|TRBV5-1
TGCGCCAGCAGTCAGGGGGGACAGAACACCGGGGAGCTGTTTTTT
CASSQGGQNTGELFF
>.|TRBJ2-7|.|TRBV27
TGTGCCAGCATTAGCAAGCCCGGCGAGTACGAGCAGTACTTC
CASISKPGEYEQYF
>.|TRBJ2-3|TRBD2|TRBV11-3
TGTGCCAGCAGCCCCCGCCGGCGGCTAGCGGGGACAGATACGCAGTATTTT
CASSPRRRLAGTDTQYF
>.|TRBJ2-2|.|TRBV28
TGTGCCAGCAGTACGAACACCGGGGAGCTGTTTTTT
CASSTNTGELFF
>.|TRBJ2-7|.|TRBV7-5
TGTGCCAGCAGCCGCCTCCGTGGGACTGAAAGCTCCTACGAGCAGTACTTC
CASSRLRGTESSYEQYF
>.|TRBJ2-7|.|TRBV2
TGTGCCAGCAGCAGGTACTCCTACGAGCAGTACTTC
CASSRYSYEQYF
>.|TRBJ1-6|.|TRBV6-1
TGTGCCAGCAGTGCCAACTTGGGGTCACCCCTCCACTTT
CASSANLGSPLHF
>.|TRBJ1-2|.|TRBV29-1
TGCAGCGTTGAGTGGACGAGGGCCTATGGCTACACCTTC
CSVEWTRAYGYTF
>.|TRBJ2-7|.|TRBV5-1
TGCGCCAGCAGCTTCGACTACACTGGCGAGCAGTACTTC
CASSFDYTGEQYF
>.|TRBJ2-1|TRBD2|TRBV7-9
TGTGCCAGCAGCTGGGGCGGGGGGAATTATGAGCAGTTCTTC
CASSWGGGNYEQFF
>.|TRBJ2-2|.|TRBV6-5
TGTGCCAGCAGTCTGGGACGGACGAACACCGGGGAGCTGTTTTTT
CASSLGRTNTGELFF
>.|TRBJ2-1|.|TRBV7-3
TGTGCCAGCAGCTCCCTCCCCAGCGGAGTTTACAATGAGCAGTTCTTC
CASSSLPSGVYNEQFF
>.|TRBJ1-4|TRBD1|TRBV28
TGTGCCAGCAGTCCAGGGGGCAGCCTTCGGGAAAAACTGTTTTTT
CASSPGGSLREKLFF
>few|TRBJ2-3|TRBD2|TRBV19
TGTGCCACCCGGACCGCGGGGGCAGATACGCAGTATTTT
CATRTAGADTQYF
>.|TRBJ2-5|.|TRBV11-2
TGTGCCAGCAGCTTAGAGGGGCCCCAGTACTTC
CASSLEGPQYF
>.|TRBJ2-3|TRBD2|TRBV2
TGTGCCAGCAGGGCGGGGGGGCGTACAGATACGCAGTATTTT
CASRAGGRTDTQYF
>.|TRBJ1-5|.|TRBV18
TGTGCCAGCTCACCACGCGGCGGGGAAAGGGATCAGCCCCAGCATTTT
CASSPRGGERDQPQHF
>.|TRBJ2-3|TRBD2|TRBV7-6
TGTGCCAGCAGCTTCGGGGTCCCGGGGGGAGATACGCAGTATTTT
CASSFGVPGGDTQYF
>once|TRBJ2-2|.|TRBV7-2
TGTGCCAGCAGCTTAGCGGCTCTGAGGCGCACCGGGGAGCTGTTTTTT
CASSLAALRRTGELFF
>.|TRBJ2-3|TRBD2|TRBV7-2
TGTGCCAGCAGCCCATGGGGCGGGGGGGCTGTAACAGATACGCAGTATTTT
CASSPWGGGAVTDTQYF
>.|TRBJ2-3|TRBD2|TRBV6-5
TGTGCCAGCAGTCCCCATATAGAGCGGGGAGATACGCAGTATTTT
CASSPHIERGDTQYF
>.|TRBJ2-1|.|TRBV30
TGTGCCTGGAGTGGAACCGGACTTTCGACGTACAATGAGCAGTTCTTC
CAWSGTGLSTYNEQFF
>.|TRBJ1-2|.|TRBV18
TGTGCCAGCTCACCACGGGACGGGAGTATAAGTAATACACTGGCCTATTATGGCTACACCTTC
CASSPRDGSISNTLAYYGYTF
>.|TRBJ1-5|TRBD1|TRBV2
TGTGCCAGCGGGTGGGGGACAGTTTCGAGCAATCAGCCCCAGCATTTT
CASGWGTVSSNQPQHF
>.|TRBJ2-1|.|TRBV18
TGTGCCAGCTCACCATCCCGGGGGTGGAATGAGCAGTTCTTC
CASSPSRGWNEQFF
>.|TRBJ1-2|.|TRBV4-2
TGTGCCAGCAGCCAAGGTCGGCAGAACTATGGCTACACCTTC
CASSQGRQNYGYTF
>few|TRBJ2-1|.|TRBV18
TGTGCCAGCTCACCGTCGATACAGCACAATGAGCAGTTCTTC
CASSPSIQHNEQFF
>.|TRBJ1-3|.|TRBV6-1
TGTGCCAGCAGTGAGGCGGGGACCGGAAACACCATATATTTT
CASSEAGTGNTIYF
>.|TRBJ2-2|.|TRBV11-3
TGTGCCAGCAGCTTGAACGGGGAGCTGTTTTTT
CASSLNGELFF
>once|TRBJ1-1|.|TRBV11-1
TGTGCCAGCAGCTTAGGCTGGGGGAGAACTGAAGCTTTCTTT
CASSLGWGRTEAFF
>.|TRBJ1-4|TRBD1|TRBV12-5
TGTGCTAGTGGTTTTAAGGGACAGGGTGGTGAAAAACTGTTTTTT
CASGFKGQGGEKLFF
>.|TRBJ2-7|TRBD1|TRBV2
TGTGCCAGCACCCGGGACAGGGGGCGAGGGGAGCAGTACTTC
CASTRDRGRGEQYF
>.|TRBJ1-6|.|TRBV7-2
TGTGCCAGCAGCCTACATAAAAATTCACCCCTCCACTTT
CASSLHKNSPLHF
>.|TRBJ2-4|.|TRBV2
TGTGCCAGCAGTGAGGGTGTTCGGGGAGTAGCCAAAAACATTCAGTACTTC
CASSEGVRGVAKNIQYF
>.|TRBJ2-2|.|TRBV7-9
TGTGCCAGCAGGCCCACTATGCGAGGGGCGGACACCGGGGAGCTGTTTTTT
CASRPTMRGADTGELFF
>few|TRBJ1-5|TRBD1|TRBV28
TGTGCCAGCAGAACAACAGGGGGGGGTCAGCCCCAGCATTTT
CASRTTGGGQPQHF
>.|TRBJ2-3|.|TRBV30
TGTGCCTGGAGTGGGACCCGTATCGGGTCAGATACGCAGTATTTT
CAWSGTRIGSDTQYF
>few|TRBJ2-1|TRBD2|TRBV6-4
TGTGCCAGCAGTTCCGGGACTAGACCTTACAATGAGCAGTTCTTC
CASSSGTRPYNEQFF